The 29 T cell receptor beta chains reported below all come from one sample, sequenced in a study of blood T cell repertoires in COVID-19. Repertoires were generated with immunoSEQ multiplex PCR, while TCRdb's copy carries only in-frame clones and drops some. The sample yields fewer than 40,000 clones, around four fifths seen once. The sample taken for sequencing was peripheral blood. All receptors come from a human donor in a cohort sampled during active COVID-19.

V is TRBV11-2 and J is TRBJ2-2; TRBD2 is a possible D gene (6 bases). CDR3 length equals 17 residues. CDR1 and CDR2 (germline): SGHAT, FQNNGV. Trimming left V 4 bases short and J 0 bases short, with 15 bases between. The CDR3 loop is CASSSPRDFANTGELFF. CDR3 DNA sequence: TGTGCCAGCAGCTCACCCCGGGACTTCGCGAACACCGGGGAGCTGTTTTTT.

This rearrangement joins TRBV6-2 or TRBV6-3 to TRBJ1-1, with 9 positions matching TRBD1. Germline V gene sequence: CDR1 MNHEY, CDR2 SVGEGT. CDR3 length equals 16 residues. Trimming cost V 6 bases and J 1 base; bases outside gene matches: 9. This CDR3 reads CASSDGWTGENTEAFF. For the CDR3, the DNA is TGTGCCAGCAGCGACGGATGGACAGGGGAGAACACTGAAGCTTTCTTT.

The chain recombines TRBV19 with TRBJ2-1, with 9 bases lining up with TRBD2. CDR1 and CDR2 (germline): LNHDA, SQIVND (reference sequence). Trimming at V came to 3 bases and at J to 0 bases, leaving 12 bases not matched to a gene. CDR3 length equals 19 residues. The CDR3: CASSIKSAGGPSSYNEQFF. The DNA for the CDR3 is TGTGCCAGTAGTATCAAGTCAGCGGGGGGCCCTAGCTCCTACAATGAGCAGTTCTTC.

V gene TRBV24-1 combines with J gene TRBJ2-2; tentatively, D is TRBD1 (5 bases). This CDR3 has 15 amino acids. Germline assignment: CDR1 KGHDR and CDR2 SFDVKD. Trimming took off 5 bases at V and 6 bases at J, with 15 bases between the two ends. The CDR3 DNA reads as TGTGCCACCAGTGGACAGCTTAATCCGGCCGGGGAGCTGTTTTTT. Its protein is CATSGQLNPAGELFF.

This chain uses TRBV7-3 with TRBJ2-7; tentatively, D is TRBD2 (7 bases). Trimming removed 5 bases at V and 7 bases at J, with 18 bases between. The CDR3 consists of 14 residues. Germline values: CDR1 SGHTA, CDR2 FQGTGA. The CDR3 here is CASSPRGGVGEQYF. The CDR3 coding sequence is TGTGCCAGCAGCCCTCGCGGGGGCGTGGGGGAGCAGTACTTC.

The genes are TRBV6-5 and TRBJ1-6; 9 nucleotides align to TRBD1. V lost 5 bases, J lost 10 bases, and 9 bases stayed unmatched. From germline, CDR1 is MNHEY and CDR2 SVGAGI. This CDR3 region has 15 residues. CDR3 sequence reads: CASSPTGGWGSPLHF. In nucleotides, the CDR3 is TGTGCCAGCAGTCCTACAGGGGGCTGGGGGTCACCCCTCCACTTT.

On this clone: Distinct nucleotide sequences in the sample also encode this CDR3. The chain has TRBV11-1 and TRBJ2-5; 7 positions match TRBD1. Germline CDR1 is SGHAT and CDR2 is FQDESV (reference sequence). CDR3 length: 13 residues. V lost 1 base to trimming and J lost 5 bases; unmatched junction nucleotides: 1. CDR3 in DNA: TGTGCCAGCAGCTTAGGACAGGGCGAGACCCAGTACTTC. Its protein is CASSLGQGETQYF.

The V call is TRBV10-3, the J call TRBJ2-5; 9 bases line up with TRBD2. The CDR3 has 15 residues. Germline assignment: CDR1 ENHRY and CDR2 SYGVKD. J lost 4 bases, V lost 4 bases, and 7 bases had no gene match. The CDR3 DNA reads TGTGCCATCAGTGGTAGCGGGGGAGCGCTAGAGACCCAGTACTTC. Translated: CAISGSGGALETQYF.

The V and J genes are TRBV5-5 and TRBJ2-2, with 9 bases lining up with TRBD1. Germline assignment: CDR1 SGHKS and CDR2 YYEKEE (reference sequence). The CDR3 loop spans 15 amino acids. Trimming took 4 bases from V and 6 from J; bases not matched to a gene: 7. CDR3: CASSPVGTGPGELFF. For the CDR3, the DNA is TGTGCCAGCAGCCCTGTGGGGACAGGGCCCGGGGAGCTGTTTTTT.

This clone was seen once. This chain links TRBV7-9 with TRBJ2-3; D gene unclear. The CDR3 is 15 residues long. Germline V lookup: CDR1 SEHNR, CDR2 FQNEAQ (reference sequence). V was pared by 7 bases and J by 0 bases, with 14 bases between. In DNA form, the CDR3 reads TGTGCCAGCATCCGGGTCCCGGCTAGCACAGATACGCAGTATTTT. As protein: CASIRVPASTDTQYF.

The rearrangement uses TRBV9 and TRBJ2-3, with 8 bases that match TRBD2. Germline V gene sequence: CDR1 SGDLS, CDR2 YYNGEE. The CDR3 runs to 17 residues. Germline trimming cut 4 bases from V and 1 base from J; bases unmatched to any gene: 11. Written as DNA, the CDR3 is TGTGCCAGCAGCCCCCGGTTGAGCGGGGGAGGCACAGATACGCAGTATTTT. Translated, it gives CASSPRLSGGGTDTQYF.

This chain links TRBV6-1 with TRBJ1-2; 10 positions match TRBD1. Germline assignment: CDR1 MNHNS and CDR2 SASEGT. Unmatched junction bases numbered 14, after V lost 7 bases and J lost 0 bases. The CDR3 has 18 residues. The CDR3 sequence: CASTDPGQGLKANYGYTF. CDR3 in DNA: TGTGCCAGCACTGACCCGGGACAGGGGTTAAAAGCTAACTATGGCTACACCTTC.

This chain joins TRBV12-3 or TRBV12-4 and TRBJ1-1; D perhaps matches TRBD1 (5 bases). This CDR3 spans 13 amino acids. The germline V and J ends were trimmed by 5 bases and 8 bases, with 15 bases remaining between them. The CDR3 region is CASSPGRRGEAFF. The CDR3 bases are TGTGCCAGCAGTCCCGGACGTCGGGGGGAAGCTTTCTTT.

The rearrangement uses TRBV19 and TRBJ1-1; TRBD1 is a possible D gene (5 bases). The CDR3 runs 12 residues. In germline, CDR1 is LNHDA, CDR2 SQIVND (reference sequence). Trimming stripped 7 bases from V and 5 bases from J, with 11 bases between. The CDR3 spells CASKQAQTEAFF. CDR3 nucleotide sequence: TGTGCCAGTAAACAGGCGCAAACTGAAGCTTTCTTT.

The rearrangement uses TRBV3-1 (or the pseudogene TRBV3-2) and TRBJ1-2; 8 positions match TRBD1. From germline, CDR1 is LGHDT and CDR2 YNNKEL (reference sequence). This CDR3 comprises 16 residues. Unmatched junction bases numbered 4, after V lost 0 bases and J lost 1 base. Here the CDR3 reads CASSQDIGQGNYGYTF. The CDR3 DNA sequence: TGTGCCAGCAGCCAAGATATCGGACAGGGTAACTATGGCTACACCTTC.

This rearrangement joins TRBV29-1 to TRBJ1-2; 11 nucleotides align to TRBD1. The V and J ends lost 2 bases and 8 bases, in that order; junction bases with no gene match: 4. Germline-derived CDR1 and CDR2 are SQVTM and ANQGSEA. This CDR3 is built from 13 residues. DNA for the CDR3: TGCAGCGTTGAACGGGGACAGGGGGGCGGCTACACCTTC. It is translated as CSVERGQGGGYTF.

The genes are TRBV19 and TRBJ2-3; a possible D gene is TRBD2 (5 bases). CDR3 length equals 16 residues. V lost 11 bases to trimming and J lost 0 bases, with 21 bases between them. Germline V gene data show CDR1 as LNHDA and CDR2 as SQIVND (reference sequence). The CDR3, as DNA: TGTGCCTCCTCTCCCTCTGGGCTAGCTAGCACAGATACGCAGTATTTT. Translating gives CASSPSGLASTDTQYF.

The genes are TRBV30 and TRBJ2-7; no clear D gene. The CDR3 has 12 amino acids. CDR1 GTSNPN and CDR2 SVGIG come from the germline V gene (reference sequence). Trimming removed 0 bases at V and 4 bases at J, with 7 bases between. The CDR3 DNA reads TGTGCCTGGAGTGTCCGAGTTTACGAGCAGTACTTC. Translating gives CAWSVRVYEQYF.

This chain connects TRBV18 to TRBJ2-3; TRBD2 aligns across 11 bases. The length of the CDR3 is 14 residues. The V segment lost 6 bases and the J segment 5 bases; nucleotides outside the gene matches: 4. From germline, CDR1 is KGHSH and CDR2 LQKENI. CDR3 sequence reads: CASSQTSGEDTQYF. CDR3 DNA: TGTGCCAGCTCGCAGACTAGCGGGGAAGATACGCAGTATTTT.

This clone was found a few times. This same CDR3 is encoded by further DNA sequences in the sample. The CDR3 nucleotides are TGTGCCAGCTCACCTCCCCTTAATGAGCAGTTCTTC. Translating gives CASSPPLNEQFF. The chain combines TRBV18 with TRBJ2-1; the D is unclear. Trimming removed 3 bases at V and 7 bases at J, with 7 bases between. The length of the CDR3 is 12 residues. CDR1 KGHSH and CDR2 LQKENI come from the germline V gene. The entire variable domain, with the rest obtained from reference TRBV18 and TRBJ2-1, is as follows: NAGVMQNPRHLVRRRGQEARLRCSPMKGHSHVYWYRQLPEEGLKFMVYLQKENIIDESGMPKERFSAEFPKEGPSILRIQQVVRGDSAAYFCASSPPLNEQFFGPGTRLTVL.

V usage is TRBV6-6 and J usage is TRBJ1-1, with no clear D. From germline, CDR1 is MNHNY and CDR2 SVGAGI (reference sequence). This CDR3 contains 16 residues. The germline V and J ends were trimmed by 7 bases and 3 bases, with 21 bases remaining between them. The CDR3 bases are TGTGCCAGCAAGGGAAGTTACGGGGATATGGACACTGAAGCTTTCTTT. Its protein product is CASKGSYGDMDTEAFF.

The chain uses TRBV5-1 and TRBJ1-2; TRBD1 aligns across 7 bases. The CDR3 loop spans 13 amino acids. J gave up 5 bases and V 5 bases, and 6 bases lay outside the gene matches. CDR1 and CDR2 from the germline V gene are SGHRS and YFSETQ. This CDR3 reads CASSSGQPYGYTF. CDR3 sequence (DNA): TGCGCCAGCAGTTCGGGACAGCCTTATGGCTACACCTTC.

With respect to this clone: One end of the junction fails to match germline, which may point to a read error. This rearrangement joins TRBV7-3 to TRBJ1-1; D call uncertain. The CDR3 has 13 amino acids. The V gene's germline CDR1 is SGHTA and CDR2 FQGTGA. CDR3 loop: CASSLSGLTEAFF. The CDR3 DNA follows: TGTGCCAGCAGTTTAAGCGGATTAACTGAAGCTTTCTTT.

The V and J genes are TRBV10-3 and TRBJ2-3, with 11 positions matching TRBD1. Losses at the gene ends were 4 bases for V and 4 bases for J; bases not matched to a gene: 4. Germline CDR1 is ENHRY and CDR2 is SYGVKD. CDR3 length: 15 amino acids. CDR3 protein: CAISGGQGGPDTQYF. CDR3 DNA sequence: TGTGCCATCAGTGGGGGACAGGGGGGTCCAGATACGCAGTATTTT.

The rearrangement uses TRBV4-2 and TRBJ2-2; D unresolved. The CDR3 sequence is 13 residues long. The V gene's germline CDR1 is LGHNA and CDR2 YNFKEQ. V lost 1 base and J lost 6, with 6 bases in between. For the CDR3, the DNA is TGTGCCAGCAGCCAAGGCGCGGCCGGGGAGCTGTTTTTT. Translation gives CASSQGAAGELFF.

The sample holds one count of this clone. The CDR3 nucleotides read TGTGCCAGCAGCAAACAGGGGGCTACGCAGTATTTT. Residues: CASSKQGATQYF. V is TRBV21-1 and J is TRBJ2-3; TRBD1, the table's D call, lacks a check against the DNA. TRBV21-1 is termed a pseudogene. CDR3 size: 12 residues.

The chain is built from TRBV5-1 and TRBJ2-7; 9 bases are a match to TRBD1. The V gene's germline CDR1 is SGHRS and CDR2 YFSETQ. The CDR3 extends over 14 amino acids. V shed 4 bases and J 3 bases; nucleotides not matched to a gene: 5. In nucleotides, the CDR3 is TGCGCCAGCAGCCTGGGACAGGGTAACTACGAGCAGTACTTC. Amino acids: CASSLGQGNYEQYF.

This clone was found once. The DNA for the CDR3 is TGTGCCAGCACCCCCCCCGGGTCCTACAATGAGCAGTTCTTC. Translation: CASTPPGSYNEQFF. V is TRBV6-2 or TRBV6-3 and J is TRBJ2-1; D remains unclear. This CDR3 is built from 14 residues. The V end was cut by 7 bases, the J end by 1 base, with 11 bases between. Per germline, CDR1 MNHEY and CDR2 SVGEGT.

This chain links TRBV18 with TRBJ2-6; 8 positions agree with TRBD1. V lost 8 bases, J lost 2 bases, and 11 bases stayed unmatched. The CDR3 covers 17 residues. Germline V gene data show CDR1 as KGHSH and CDR2 as LQKENI. This CDR3 reads CASGRSGGPAGANVLTF. The CDR3 region has the DNA TGTGCCAGCGGGAGATCAGGGGGCCCAGCTGGGGCCAACGTCCTGACTTTC.